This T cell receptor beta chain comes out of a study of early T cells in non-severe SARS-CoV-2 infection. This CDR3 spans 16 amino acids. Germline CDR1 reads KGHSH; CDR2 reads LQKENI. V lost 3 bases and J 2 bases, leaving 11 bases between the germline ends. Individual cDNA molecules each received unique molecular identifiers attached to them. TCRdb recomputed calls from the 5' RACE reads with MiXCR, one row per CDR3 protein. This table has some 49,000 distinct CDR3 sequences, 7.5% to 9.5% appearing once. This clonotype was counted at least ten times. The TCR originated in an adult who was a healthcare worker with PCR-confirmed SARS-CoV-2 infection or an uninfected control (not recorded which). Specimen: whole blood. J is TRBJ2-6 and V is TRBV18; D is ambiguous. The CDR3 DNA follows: TGTGCCAGCTCACCTGCTGCCGCTACTGGGGCCAACGTCCTGACTTTC. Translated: CASSPAAATGANVLTF.